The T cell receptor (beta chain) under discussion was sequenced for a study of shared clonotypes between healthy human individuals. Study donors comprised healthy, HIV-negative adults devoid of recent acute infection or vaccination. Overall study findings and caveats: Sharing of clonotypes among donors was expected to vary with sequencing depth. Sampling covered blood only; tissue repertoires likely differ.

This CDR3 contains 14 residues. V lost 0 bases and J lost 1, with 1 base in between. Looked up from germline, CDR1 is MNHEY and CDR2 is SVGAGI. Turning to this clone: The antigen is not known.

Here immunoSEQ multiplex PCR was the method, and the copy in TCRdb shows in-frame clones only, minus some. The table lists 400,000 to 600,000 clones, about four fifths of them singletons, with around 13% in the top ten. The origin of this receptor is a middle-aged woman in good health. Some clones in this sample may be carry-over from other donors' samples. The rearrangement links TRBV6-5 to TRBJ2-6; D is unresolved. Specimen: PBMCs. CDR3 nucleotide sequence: TGTGCCAGCAGTTACTCATCTGGGGCCAACGTCCTGACTTTC. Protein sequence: CASSYSSGANVLTF.